What follows are 27 T cell receptor beta chains derived from one specimen sequenced in a study of T cell repertoires in cytomegalovirus infection. TCRdb passed the reads through MiXCR, listing each CDR3 protein once. The sample includes under 350,000 distinct CDR3 sequences, about a tenth of them seen just once. The sequenced sample consisted of PBMCs. The origin of the receptors is a human donor in good health (CMV status not recorded). Some clones in this sample may be carry-over from other donors' samples.

This clonotype was counted many times. The chain combines TRBV20-1 with TRBJ1-2; D is possibly TRBD1 (5 bases). Trimming stripped 6 bases from V and 0 bases from J, with 14 bases between. CDR1 is DFQATT and CDR2 is SNEGSKA in the germline V gene (reference sequence). The CDR3 length is 14 residues. The CDR3 nucleotides read TGCAGTGCACGGGGCAGGCGCACTAACTATGGCTACACCTTC. Protein product: CSARGRRTNYGYTF.

The chain has TRBV12-5 and TRBJ2-2; perhaps D is TRBD1 or TRBD2 (6 bases each). The CDR3 is made up of 16 amino acids. CDR1 and CDR2 (germline): LGHNT, FRNRAP. Between the trimmed V and J ends, which lost 3 bases and 2 bases, there was a span of 13 bases. DNA of the CDR3: TGTGCTAGTGGTTTTGCGGGACATAGCAACACCGGGGAGCTGTTTTTT. It is translated as CASGFAGHSNTGELFF.

There are many counts of this clonotype. V gene TRBV19 combines with J gene TRBJ1-2; 7 bases agree with TRBD1. CDR3 length equals 13 residues. The germline V gene encodes CDR1 LNHDA and CDR2 SQIVND (reference sequence). V dropped 6 bases and J dropped 7; count of bases not matched to a gene: 8. DNA for the CDR3: TGTGCCAGTAGGCCGACAGGGATCGGTGGCTACACCTTC. It translates to CASRPTGIGGYTF.

This clonotype was seen ten or more times. CDR3 sequence: CASAGPGGWNEQFF. The DNA of the CDR3 is TGTGCCAGCGCGGGGCCAGGGGGATGGAATGAGCAGTTCTTC. This chain uses TRBV7-9 with TRBJ2-1, with a weak D call TRBD1 (7 bases). Trimming took off 8 bases at V and 7 bases at J, with 18 bases between the two ends. The CDR3 consists of 14 residues. Germline CDR1 and CDR2: SEHNR and FQNEAQ (reference sequence).

This clonotype was seen repeatedly, ten times or more. The genes are TRBV6-2 or TRBV6-3 and TRBJ1-6, with 8 nucleotides matching TRBD1. CDR1 is MNHEY, CDR2 SVGEGT, per germline. This CDR3 has 16 amino acids. The ends lost 9 bases at V and 7 bases at J; junction bases unmatched: 14. CDR3 sequence: CASRTLTGDENSPLHF. The CDR3 nucleotides read TGTGCCAGTCGCACGTTGACAGGGGACGAAAATTCACCCCTCCACTTT.

In its sample, this clonotype was seen many times. This chain's CDR3 is CASSPKTGPGELFF. CDR3 DNA sequence: TGTGCCAGCAGCCCAAAAACGGGGCCCGGGGAGCTGTTTTTT. The genes are TRBV7-9 and TRBJ2-2; D possibly uses TRBD1 or TRBD2 (5 bases each). The CDR3 extends over 14 amino acids. Germline CDR1 and CDR2: SEHNR and FQNEAQ (reference sequence). Trimming removed 5 bases at V and 6 bases at J, with 13 bases between.

This clonotype was recorded at least ten times. V and J are TRBV6-2 or TRBV6-3 and TRBJ2-5; 7 nucleotides agree with TRBD1. The V gene end was trimmed by 11 bases and the J gene end by 5 bases; junction bases not matched to a gene: 5. CDR3 length: 11 residues. CDR1 and CDR2 from the germline V gene are MNHEY and SVGEGT. CDR3 sequence: CACSGGETQYF. CDR3 nucleotide sequence: TGTGCCTGCTCAGGGGGTGAGACCCAGTACTTC.

The chain is built from TRBV6-2 or TRBV6-3 and TRBJ1-1; D is undetermined. This CDR3 has 13 amino acids. CDR1 and CDR2 from the germline V gene are MNHEY and SVGEGT. V shed 6 bases and J shed 2 bases, with 10 bases lying between them. DNA of the CDR3: TGTGCCAGCAGCAAAATCACCAACACTGAAGCTTTCTTT. It specifies CASSKITNTEAFF.

The CDR3 DNA reads as TGCAGTGCCCCGAGTGTGACAGCTGAAGCTTTCTTT. It encodes CSAPSVTAEAFF. The J gene is TRBJ1-1, the V gene TRBV20-1, with a possible D match to TRBD1 (5 bases). Germline V gives CDR1 DFQATT, CDR2 SNEGSKA (reference sequence). The CDR3 extends over 12 amino acids. Between the trimmed V and J ends, which lost 6 bases and 6 bases, there was a span of 14 bases.

A note on this clonotype: A much bigger clone sits one base away, suggesting this may be a read error. This chain joins TRBV7-8 and TRBJ1-1; no reliable D call. The CDR3 is 15 residues long. Per germline, CDR1 SGHVS and CDR2 FQNEAQ. CDR3: CASSSFFSLNTETFF. CDR3 nucleotides: TGTGCCAGCAGCTCCTTTTTCAGCCTGAACACTGAAACTTTCTTT.

This clonotype showed up many times. The genes are TRBV7-2 and TRBJ2-3; D call uncertain. Trimming left V 6 bases short and J 9 bases short, with 16 bases between. Germline loops: CDR1 SGHTA, CDR2 FQGNSA. CDR3 size: 13 residues. Here the CDR3 reads CASSPYQSMTQYF. The CDR3 DNA reads TGTGCCAGCAGTCCTTACCAGTCCATGACGCAGTATTTT.

This clonotype was recorded at least ten times. This rearrangement joins TRBV7-2 to TRBJ2-6; tentatively, D is TRBD1 or TRBD2 (5 bases each). The CDR3 has 17 amino acids. The V gene's germline CDR1 is SGHTA and CDR2 FQGNSA. Trimming took 5 bases from V and 0 from J, leaving 14 bases between them. DNA of the CDR3: TGTGCCAGCAGCCCGAAGGGACGGAACTCTGGGGCCAACGTCCTGACTTTC. The encoded protein is CASSPKGRNSGANVLTF.

The rearrangement uses TRBV20-1 and TRBJ1-5; the match to TRBD1 covers 8 bases. The CDR3 runs to 14 residues. The germline gives CDR1 DFQATT, CDR2 SNEGSKA (reference sequence). J was trimmed by 6 bases and V by 2 bases; bases with no gene match: 6. CDR3 coding DNA: TGCAGTGCTAGATTCGGACAGGGCAGTCAGCCCCAGCATTTT. This translates into CSARFGQGSQPQHF.

The chain links TRBV2 to TRBJ2-7, with D tentatively TRBD2 (5 bases). V was cut by 7 bases and J by 6 bases, with 10 bases left in between. The germline V gene encodes CDR1 SNHLY and CDR2 FYNNEI. This CDR3 comprises 11 residues. The CDR3 loop reads CASTVGGEQYV. In DNA form, the CDR3 reads TGTGCCAGCACGGTCGGAGGCGAGCAGTACGTC.

This clonotype was seen ten or more times. J is TRBJ2-1 and V is TRBV14, with 9 bases that match TRBD1. This CDR3 region has 20 residues. CDR1 is SGHDN and CDR2 is FVKESK in the germline V gene. J was trimmed by 1 base and V by 4 bases; bases with no gene match: 17. The CDR3 region has the DNA TGTGCCAGCAGCCCCGGACTGGGGACAGGGAAATACTCTTCCTACAATGAGCAGTTCTTC. Residues: CASSPGLGTGKYSSYNEQFF.

The sample holds many counts of this clonotype. The V gene is TRBV12-3 or TRBV12-4, the J gene TRBJ2-1; the D call may be TRBD1 or TRBD2 (5 bases each). Trimming stripped 6 bases from V and 6 bases from J, with 9 bases between. The CDR3 sequence is 12 residues long. The CDR3 DNA reads as TGTGCCAGCAGACTCGGGGCCAATGAGCAGTTCTTC. Protein sequence: CASRLGANEQFF.

The V call is TRBV10-3, the J call TRBJ2-3; unclear D gene. Germline CDR1 is ENHRY and CDR2 is SYGVKD. The CDR3 is 12 amino acids. Trimming removed 6 bases from V and 11 bases from J, with 15 bases in between. CDR3 residues: CAISPATWGQYF. The CDR3 region has the DNA TGTGCCATCAGCCCCGCGACGTGGGGGCAGTATTTT.

This clonotype was counted between two and nine times. V usage is TRBV7-9 and J usage is TRBJ2-1, with D tentatively TRBD1 or TRBD2 (6 bases each). In germline, CDR1 is SEHNR, CDR2 FQNEAQ (reference sequence). The CDR3 sequence is 16 residues long. Trimming left V 5 bases short and J 4 bases short, with 18 bases between. CDR3 region: CASSGPGAFIYNEQFF. Written as DNA, the CDR3 is TGTGCCAGCAGCGGTCCGGGGGCCTTCATATACAATGAGCAGTTCTTC.

This clonotype appeared many times. The V call is TRBV7-9, the J call TRBJ2-7, with 8 bases fitting TRBD1. CDR3 length equals 14 residues. The germline CDR1 and CDR2 sequences are SEHNR and FQNEAQ (reference sequence). V was pared by 5 bases and J by 1 base, with 4 bases of the junction left unmatched. CDR3 nucleotide sequence: TGTGCCAGCAGCACCTGGACAGGGTCCTACGAGCAGTACTTC. Its protein is CASSTWTGSYEQYF.

The rearrangement uses TRBV3-1 and TRBJ2-5, with 7 positions matching TRBD1. Trimming removed 2 bases from V and 5 bases from J; junction bases left unmatched: 17. CDR1 and CDR2 (germline): LGHDT, YNNKEL (reference sequence). The CDR3 contains 18 residues. Here the CDR3 DNA reads TGTGCCAGCAGCCAACGTTCGTCGCGACAGGGAATACTGGAGACCCAGTACTTC. Protein: CASSQRSSRQGILETQYF.

This clonotype was recorded at least ten times. The chain carries TRBV20-1 and TRBJ2-5; weak D call: TRBD2 (6 bases). V lost 0 bases and J 5 bases, leaving 7 bases between the germline ends. CDR1 is DFQATT, CDR2 SNEGSKA, per germline (reference sequence). The CDR3 is 12 amino acids. Written as DNA, the CDR3 is TGCAGTGCTAGAGAGGAGGGGGAGACCCAGTACTTC. Translated, it gives CSAREEGETQYF.

This clonotype has ten or more counts. CDR3 nucleotide sequence: TGTGCCAGTATCCAAGACAGGGTTAGTACTGAAGCTTTCTTT. It codes for CASIQDRVSTEAFF. The V gene is TRBV19, the J gene TRBJ1-1; TRBD1 matches at 7 bases. Trimming cost V 7 bases and J 5 bases; bases outside gene matches: 10. The CDR3 is 14 amino acids. Germline-derived CDR1 and CDR2 are LNHDA and SQIVND (reference sequence).

This clonotype was observed a few times. In nucleotides, the CDR3 is TGTGCCACCAGCAGCGGGGAGCGGCAGAATGAGCAGTTCTTC. It specifies CATSSGERQNEQFF. The chain employs TRBV15 and TRBJ2-1; a weak D match, TRBD2 (5 bases). The germline V gene has CDR1 LNHNV and CDR2 YYDKDF (reference sequence). The germline V and J ends were trimmed by 3 bases and 7 bases, with 13 bases remaining between them. The CDR3 sequence is 14 residues long. Full variable domain (remainder filled in from reference TRBV15 and TRBJ2-1): DAMVIQNPRYQVTQFGKPVTLSCSQTLNHNVMYWYQQKSSQAPKLLFHYYDKDFNNEADTPDNFQSRRPNTSFCFLDIRSPGLGDTAMYLCATSSGERQNEQFFGPGTRLTVL.

In this sample, this clonotype turned up a few times. This chain joins TRBV20-1 and TRBJ2-3; 8 bases agree with TRBD1. The V gene end was trimmed by 6 bases and the J gene end by 2 bases; junction bases not matched to a gene: 7. Germline lookup yields CDR1 DFQATT and CDR2 SNEGSKA (reference sequence). The CDR3 spans 14 residues. The CDR3 nucleotides read TGCAGTGCGACAGACAGGGGTTTCACAGATACGCAGTATTTT. Protein sequence: CSATDRGFTDTQYF.

In its sample, this clonotype was seen many times. The V gene is TRBV6-1, the J gene TRBJ2-2, with 7 bases that match TRBD2. V dropped 6 bases and J dropped 6; count of bases not matched to a gene: 7. Germline CDR1 and CDR2: MNHNS and SASEGT. This CDR3 region has 14 residues. Here the CDR3 DNA reads TGTGCCAGCAGAAGACTAGCCTGGGCCGGGGAGCTGTTTTTT. The encoded protein is CASRRLAWAGELFF.

This clonotype was seen more than once but under ten times. As the CDR3 is not closed by the conserved phenylalanine or tryptophan, this likely results from a read error. The chain couples TRBV6-6 to TRBJ2-5, with 15 bases aligning to TRBD2. The V segment lost 4 bases and the J segment 0 bases; nucleotides outside the gene matches: 3. CDR3 length: 17 amino acids. Germline CDR1 is MNHNY and CDR2 is SVGAGI (reference sequence). CDR3 sequence: CASSSGTSGGYQETQYL. In DNA, the CDR3 is TGTGCCAGCAGTTCCGGGACTAGCGGGGGGTACCAAGAGACCCAGTACTTA.

This clonotype was observed at least ten times. The chain is built from TRBV10-3 and TRBJ2-3; D is undetermined. Germline V gives CDR1 ENHRY, CDR2 SYGVKD. This CDR3 is built from 14 residues. V lost 3 bases and J 1 base, leaving 8 bases between the germline ends. CDR3 nucleotides: TGTGCCATCAGTGACTCGCAGGGCACAGATACGCAGTATTTT. This gives the protein CAISDSQGTDTQYF.